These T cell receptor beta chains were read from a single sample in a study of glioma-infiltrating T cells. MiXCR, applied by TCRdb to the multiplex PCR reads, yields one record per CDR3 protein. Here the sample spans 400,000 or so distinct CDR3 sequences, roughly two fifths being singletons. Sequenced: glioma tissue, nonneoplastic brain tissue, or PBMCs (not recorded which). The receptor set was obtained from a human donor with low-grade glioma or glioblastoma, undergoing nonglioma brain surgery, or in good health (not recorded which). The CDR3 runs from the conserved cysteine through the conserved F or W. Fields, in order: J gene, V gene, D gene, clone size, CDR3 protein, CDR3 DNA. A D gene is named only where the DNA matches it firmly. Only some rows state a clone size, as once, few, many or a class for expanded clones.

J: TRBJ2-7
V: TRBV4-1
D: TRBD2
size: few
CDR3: CASSQEGLAGRMMYF
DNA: TGCGCCAGCAGCCAAGAAGGCCTAGCGGGGAGAATGATGTACTTC

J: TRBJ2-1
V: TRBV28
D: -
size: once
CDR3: CASSFTSGHVLQYNEQFF
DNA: TGTGCCAGCAGTTTTACAAGCGGACACGTCTTACAATACAATGAGCAGTTCTTC

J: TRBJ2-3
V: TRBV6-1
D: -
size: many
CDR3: CASSERAYYTDTQYF
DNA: TGTGCCAGCAGTGAACGGGCCTACTACACAGATACGCAGTATTTT

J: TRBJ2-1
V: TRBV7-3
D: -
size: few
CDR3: CASSLSGRVYNEQFF
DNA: TGTGCCAGCAGCTTGAGCGGGCGGGTCTACAATGAGCAGTTCTTC

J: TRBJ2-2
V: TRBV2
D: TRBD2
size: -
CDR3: CASFIAGGTGELFF
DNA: TGTGCCAGCTTCATAGCGGGAGGCACCGGGGAGCTGTTTTTT

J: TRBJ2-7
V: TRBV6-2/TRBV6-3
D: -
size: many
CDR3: CASSHEGLFYEQYF
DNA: TGTGCCAGCAGTCACGAGGGACTCTTCTACGAGCAGTACTTC

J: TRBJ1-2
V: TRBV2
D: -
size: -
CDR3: CASRRNLRVYGYTF
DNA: TGTGCCAGCAGGAGGAACTTAAGGGTATATGGCTACACCTTC

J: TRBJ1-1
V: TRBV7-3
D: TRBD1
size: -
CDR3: CAGSLDRVNTEAFF
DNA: TGTGCCGGCAGCTTAGACAGGGTGAACACTGAAGCTTTCTTT

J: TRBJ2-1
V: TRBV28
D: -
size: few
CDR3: CASSFTRAYNEQFF
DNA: TGTGCCAGCAGTTTTACTAGGGCTTACAATGAGCAGTTCTTC

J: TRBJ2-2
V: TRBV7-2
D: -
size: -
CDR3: CASSFPLGGTGELFF
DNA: TGTGCCAGCAGCTTTCCCTTAGGGGGAACCGGGGAGCTGTTTTTT

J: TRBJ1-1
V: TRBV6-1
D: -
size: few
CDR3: CASSDLGGGESWAFF
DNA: TGTGCCAGCTCAGATCTTGGGGGAGGTGAATCGTGGGCTTTCTTT

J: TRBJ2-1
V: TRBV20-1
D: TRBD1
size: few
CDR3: CSAFSPGQKYNEQFF
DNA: TGCAGTGCTTTTTCCCCGGGACAGAAGTACAATGAGCAGTTCTTC

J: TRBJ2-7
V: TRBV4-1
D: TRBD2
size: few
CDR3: CASSQDRGLAFKQYF
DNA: TGCGCCAGCAGCCAAGATAGGGGACTAGCGTTCAAGCAGTACTTC

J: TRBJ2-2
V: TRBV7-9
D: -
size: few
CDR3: CASSLVASPGGELFF
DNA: TGTGCCAGCAGCTTAGTTGCTAGCCCTGGCGGGGAGCTGTTTTTT

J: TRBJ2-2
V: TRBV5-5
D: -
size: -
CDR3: CASSRDLITGELFF
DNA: TGCGCCAGCAGCCGGGACCTTATCACCGGGGAGCTGTTTTTT

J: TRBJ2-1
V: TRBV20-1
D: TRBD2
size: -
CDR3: CSARAIAGWVNEQFF
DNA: TGCAGTGCTAGAGCGATAGCGGGATGGGTAAATGAGCAGTTCTTC

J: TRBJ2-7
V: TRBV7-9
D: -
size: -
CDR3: CASSSSAVTAEGYEQYF
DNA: TGTGCCAGCAGCTCTAGCGCCGTGACAGCCGAGGGGTACGAGCAGTACTTC

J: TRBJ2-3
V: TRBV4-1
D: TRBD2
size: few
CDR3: CASSQDGTSGADTQYF
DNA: TGCGCCAGCAGCCAAGATGGGACTAGCGGGGCAGATACGCAGTATTTT

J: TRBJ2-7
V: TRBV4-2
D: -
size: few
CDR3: CASSQDYRGLYEQYF
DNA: TGTGCCAGCAGCCAAGATTACAGGGGACTCTACGAGCAGTACTTC

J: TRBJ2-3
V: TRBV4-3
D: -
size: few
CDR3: CASSQGGAWDYRTDTQYF
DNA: TGCGCCAGCAGCCAAGGGGGGGCTTGGGACTATCGCACAGATACGCAGTATTTT

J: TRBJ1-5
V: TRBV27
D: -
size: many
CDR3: CASSLTREEQPQHF
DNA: TGTGCCAGCAGTTTAACCAGGGAAGAACAGCCCCAGCATTTT

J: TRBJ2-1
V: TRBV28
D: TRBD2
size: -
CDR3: CASSLGLAVNGQFF
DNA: TGTGCCAGCAGTTTGGGACTAGCGGTGAATGGGCAGTTCTTC

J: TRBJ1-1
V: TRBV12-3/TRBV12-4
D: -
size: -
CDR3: CASSFNQGHVNTEAFF
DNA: TGTGCCAGCAGTTTCAACCAGGGCCATGTGAACACTGAAGCTTTCTTT

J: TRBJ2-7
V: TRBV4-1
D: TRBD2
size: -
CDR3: CASSQLGLAGIYEQYF
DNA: TGCGCCAGCAGCCAACTGGGACTAGCGGGAATCTACGAGCAGTACTTC

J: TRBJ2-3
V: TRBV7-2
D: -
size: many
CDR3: CASSLAPGGTDTQYF
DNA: TGTGCCAGCAGCTTAGCGCCCGGCGGCACAGATACGCAGTATTTT

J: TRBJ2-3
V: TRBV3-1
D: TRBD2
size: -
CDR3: CASSPSGGFTDTQYF
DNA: TGTGCCAGCAGCCCTAGCGGGGGGTTCACAGATACGCAGTATTTT

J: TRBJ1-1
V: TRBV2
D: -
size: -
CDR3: CASSEEGGTEAFF
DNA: TGTGCCAGCAGTGAAGAAGGGGGCACTGAAGCTTTCTTT

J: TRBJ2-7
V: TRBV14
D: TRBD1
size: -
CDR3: CASSQENRGYEQCF
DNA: TGTGCCAGCAGCCAAGAGAACAGGGGCTACGAGCAGTGCTTC

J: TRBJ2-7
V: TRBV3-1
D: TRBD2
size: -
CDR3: CASSYLLAGTYEQYF
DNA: TGTGCCAGCAGCTACCTCTTAGCGGGAACCTACGAGCAGTACTTC

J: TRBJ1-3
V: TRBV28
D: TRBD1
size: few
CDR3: CASSTPGQGSGNTIYF
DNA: TGTGCCAGCAGTACGCCGGGACAGGGATCTGGAAACACCATATATTTT

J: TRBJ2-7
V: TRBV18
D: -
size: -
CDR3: CASSPLYQYEQYF
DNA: TGTGCCAGCTCACCACTTTACCAGTACGAGCAGTACTTC

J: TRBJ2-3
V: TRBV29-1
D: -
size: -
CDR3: CSVDPSTDTQYF
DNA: TGCAGCGTTGACCCGAGCACAGATACGCAGTATTTT

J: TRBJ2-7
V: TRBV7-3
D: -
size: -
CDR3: CASSLYDRSYEQYF
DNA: TGTGCCAGCAGCTTATATGACAGGAGCTACGAGCAGTACTTC

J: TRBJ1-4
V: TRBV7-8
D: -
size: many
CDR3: CASSTYRANEKLFF
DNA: TGTGCCAGCAGCACCTACAGGGCTAATGAAAAACTGTTTTTT

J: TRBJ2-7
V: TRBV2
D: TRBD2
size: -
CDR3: CASMGTSGSEQYF
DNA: TGTGCCAGCATGGGGACTAGCGGGAGTGAGCAGTACTTC

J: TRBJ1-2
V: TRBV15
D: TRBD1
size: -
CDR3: CATRPDRGNYGYTF
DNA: TGTGCCACCAGACCTGACAGGGGTAACTATGGCTACACCTTC

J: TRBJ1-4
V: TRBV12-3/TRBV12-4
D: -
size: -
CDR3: CASSLSAGKLFF
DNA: TGTGCCAGCAGTTTGTCAGCCGGGAAACTGTTTTTT

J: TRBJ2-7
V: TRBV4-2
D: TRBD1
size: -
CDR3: CASSPRTGGYYEQYF
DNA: TGTGCCAGCAGCCCGCGGACAGGGGGGTACTACGAGCAGTACTTC